These 22 T cell receptor beta chains share one sample of origin, sequenced in a study of cytomegalovirus exposure and HLA in healthy donors. Sequencing used immunoSEQ multiplex PCR; TCRdb keeps in-frame clones, though not all of them. The data hold 200,000 or so clones, with more than 75% observed a single time. Sequences were obtained from PBMCs. The receptors were sampled from a man aged 18 to 35 in good health and CMV-seropositive.

With respect to this clone: Compared with germline, one end of the junction differs, possibly owing to a read error. CDR3 loop: CAISKSGAGNTIYF. Written as DNA, the CDR3 is TGTGCCATCAGTAAGTCAGGGGCTGGAAACACCATATATTTT. The V and J genes are TRBV10-3 and TRBJ1-3; perhaps TRBD1 as D (6 bases). The V gene's germline CDR1 is ENHRY and CDR2 SYGVKD. The CDR3 is made up of 14 amino acids.

The genes are TRBV28 and TRBJ2-3; maybe TRBD1 (6 bases). The CDR3 covers 15 residues. V lost 5 bases and J lost 5, with 17 bases in between. Germline lookup yields CDR1 MDHEN and CDR2 SYDVKM. The CDR3 loop reads CASSPRAQGGDTQYF. In nucleotides, the CDR3 is TGTGCCAGCAGTCCTAGGGCACAGGGCGGAGATACGCAGTATTTT.

This clone showed up just once. This chain links TRBV7-6 with TRBJ2-2; D gene uncertain. Germline V gene sequence: CDR1 SGHVS, CDR2 FNYEAQ. Trimming cost V 2 bases and J 8 bases, with 15 bases left between them. The CDR3 runs 15 residues. The CDR3 coding sequence is TGTGCCAGCAGCTTATTAGGCCAGGCTCGTGGGGAGCTGTTTTTT. Translated: CASSLLGQARGELFF.

This clone occurred once. The chain recombines TRBV29-1 with TRBJ2-1; 8 bases are a match to TRBD2. Germline assignment: CDR1 SQVTM and CDR2 ANQGSEA. There are 13 residues in the CDR3. The trim removed 8 bases at V and 2 bases at J, leaving 5 bases unmatched. CDR3 region: CSSLAGAYNEQFF. In DNA form, the CDR3 reads TGCAGCTCGCTAGCGGGCGCCTACAATGAGCAGTTCTTC.

V usage is TRBV7-2 and J usage is TRBJ2-5; a weak D match, TRBD1 (6 bases). The CDR3 length is 12 residues. V gave up 0 bases and J gave up 7 bases, with 6 bases separating them. Germline-derived CDR1 and CDR2 are SGHTA and FQGNSA. CDR3 protein: CASSLADRTQYF. The CDR3, as DNA: TGTGCCAGCAGCTTAGCGGACAGGACCCAGTACTTC.

This clone was picked up one time. The chain uses TRBV5-6 and TRBJ2-2; 9 bases are shared with TRBD2. The CDR3 consists of 18 residues. V dropped 4 bases and J dropped 1; count of bases not matched to a gene: 11. Per germline, CDR1 SGHDT and CDR2 YYEEEE. The CDR3 protein is CASSGGTSRRKNTGELFF. In DNA, the CDR3 is TGTGCCAGCAGCGGCGGGACTAGCAGGAGGAAGAACACCGGGGAGCTGTTTTTT.

The CDR3 region is CASSPMAAGGRTEAFF. The CDR3, as DNA: TGTGCCAGCTCACCAATGGCCGCGGGGGGTAGGACTGAAGCTTTCTTT. The V gene is TRBV18, the J gene TRBJ1-1, with D possibly being TRBD1 (5 bases). Trimming stripped 2 bases from V and 5 bases from J, with 18 bases between. This CDR3 spans 16 amino acids. CDR1 KGHSH and CDR2 LQKENI come from the germline V gene.

The J gene is TRBJ1-5, the V gene TRBV19; 7 bases map to TRBD1. This CDR3 comprises 16 residues. Germline CDR1 LNHDA, CDR2 SQIVND (reference sequence). The junction had 11 bases not matched to a gene; V was cut back by 6 bases and J by 3 bases. The CDR3 DNA reads TGTGCCAGTAGGTCTACCGGGACAGCGAACAATCAGCCCCAGCATTTT. Its translation is CASRSTGTANNQPQHF.

This rearrangement joins TRBV5-4 to TRBJ2-2; TRBD1 agrees at 7 bases. This CDR3 is built from 15 residues. The V segment lost 4 bases and the J segment 2 bases; nucleotides outside the gene matches: 5. Per germline, CDR1 SGHNT and CDR2 YYREEE (reference sequence). Here the CDR3 DNA reads TGTGCCAGCAGCCCTGGGGACAGCAACACCGGGGAGCTGTTTTTT. As protein: CASSPGDSNTGELFF.

The chain uses TRBV13 and TRBJ2-3; 11 nucleotides line up with TRBD2. J was trimmed by 3 bases and V by 4 bases; bases with no gene match: 0. The germline V gene encodes CDR1 PRHDT and CDR2 FYEKMQ (reference sequence). The CDR3 contains 14 residues. The chain's CDR3 is CASSWTSGTDTQYF. DNA for the CDR3: TGTGCCAGCAGCTGGACTAGCGGGACAGATACGCAGTATTTT. Variable domain in full (rest from reference TRBV13 and TRBJ2-3): AAGVIQSPRHLIKEKRETATLKCYPIPRHDTVYWYQQGPGQDPQFLISFYEKMQSDKGSIPDRFSAQQFSDYHSELNMSSLELGDSALYFCASSWTSGTDTQYFGPGTRLTVL.

This chain links TRBV15 with TRBJ2-7; weak D call: TRBD2 (6 bases). The CDR3 runs to 16 residues. V shed 0 bases and J shed 1 base, with 13 bases lying between them. From germline, CDR1 is LNHNV and CDR2 YYDKDF (reference sequence). The CDR3 bases are TGTGCCACCAGCAGAGATGTGCCTAGCGTATCCTACGAGCAGTACTTC. It yields the protein CATSRDVPSVSYEQYF.

V and J are TRBV11-3 and TRBJ2-2; TRBD2 agrees at 8 bases. Germline CDR1 reads SGHNT; CDR2 reads YENEEA. Germline trimming cut 2 bases from V and 3 bases from J; bases unmatched to any gene: 5. The CDR3 extends over 16 amino acids. The CDR3 here is CASSLRREAYTGELFF. In nucleotides, the CDR3 is TGTGCCAGCAGCTTACGGCGGGAGGCTTACACCGGGGAGCTGTTTTTT.

The CDR3 spells CASSTPTAGNTIYF. CDR3 nucleotide sequence: TGTGCCAGCAGCACCCCGACAGCTGGAAACACCATATATTTT. The rearrangement links TRBV7-6 to TRBJ1-3, with D perhaps matching TRBD1 (5 bases). CDR3 size: 14 residues. The germline CDR1 and CDR2 sequences are SGHVS and FNYEAQ. Trimming removed 5 bases from V and 2 bases from J, with 10 bases in between.

The chain is built from TRBV9 and TRBJ1-5; perhaps TRBD1 as D (6 bases). V was pared by 7 bases and J by 2 bases, with 10 bases between. CDR1 and CDR2 from the germline V gene are SGDLS and YYNGEE. The CDR3 is made up of 13 amino acids. The CDR3 loop is CASGQNGNQPQHF. The CDR3 DNA follows: TGTGCCAGCGGACAGAACGGCAATCAGCCCCAGCATTTT.

This clone has just one count. The CDR3 DNA reads as TGTGCCAGCAGGCGTCCTACAGGGCCCCCTCTGAACACTGAAGCTTTCTTT. Its protein product is CASRRPTGPPLNTEAFF. This rearrangement joins TRBV11-3 to TRBJ1-1; D is perhaps TRBD1 (6 bases). V was shortened by 6 bases and J by 0 bases, with 20 bases between the two germline ends. Germline V gene lookup returns CDR1 SGHNT and CDR2 YENEEA. The CDR3 is made up of 17 amino acids.

The J gene is TRBJ2-2, the V gene TRBV13; 13 bases align to TRBD2. From germline, CDR1 is PRHDT and CDR2 FYEKMQ (reference sequence). Germline trimming cut 4 bases from V and 5 bases from J; bases unmatched to any gene: 13. CDR3 length: 19 amino acids. The CDR3 region has the DNA TGTGCCAGCAGCTCCTATCGGGGACTAGCGGGACAAATGACCGGGGAGCTGTTTTTT. It codes for CASSSYRGLAGQMTGELFF.

This chain joins TRBV5-1 and TRBJ2-3, with TRBD2 matching 12 bases. The V and J ends lost 3 bases and 7 bases, in that order; junction bases with no gene match: 6. CDR1 SGHRS and CDR2 YFSETQ come from the germline V gene. The CDR3 has 15 amino acids. CDR3 sequence reads: CASSSLAGGFNTQYF. CDR3 DNA: TGCGCCAGCAGCTCGCTAGCGGGAGGGTTCAATACGCAGTATTTT.

The CDR3 loop reads CASSQVWRGLGTDTQYF. CDR3 bases: TGCGCCAGCAGCCAAGTTTGGAGGGGGCTTGGCACAGATACGCAGTATTTT. The chain carries TRBV4-3 and TRBJ2-3; the D gene is possibly TRBD1 (7 bases). V shed 1 base and J shed 1 base, with 15 bases lying between them. Germline V gene sequence: CDR1 LGHNA, CDR2 YSLEER. The CDR3 length is 17 residues.

The chain carries TRBV5-1 and TRBJ2-1, with D tentatively TRBD2 (5 bases). The germline gives CDR1 SGHRS, CDR2 YFSETQ. The CDR3 runs 15 residues. V lost 1 base and J 5 bases, leaving 13 bases between the germline ends. The CDR3 is CASSLPSGRNNEQFF. CDR3 DNA: TGCGCCAGCAGCTTGCCCAGCGGTCGAAACAATGAGCAGTTCTTC.

V gene TRBV6-1 combines with J gene TRBJ1-3, with TRBD1 as a possible D gene (6 bases). This CDR3 has 15 amino acids. V lost 6 bases to trimming and J lost 0 bases, with 12 bases between them. From germline, CDR1 is MNHNS and CDR2 SASEGT. The CDR3 loop reads CASRPDSFSGNTIYF. DNA for the CDR3: TGTGCCAGCAGACCGGACAGCTTCTCTGGAAACACCATATATTTT.

J is TRBJ2-1 and V is TRBV5-1; 9 nucleotides line up with TRBD2. Germline CDR1 is SGHRS and CDR2 is YFSETQ. This CDR3 has 16 residues. V gave up 0 bases and J gave up 7 bases; unmatched junction bases: 8. For the CDR3, the DNA is TGCGCCAGCAGCTTGGCCACGATAGCGGGAGAAAATGAGCAGTTCTTC. This encodes CASSLATIAGENEQFF.

The V call is TRBV11-3, the J call TRBJ2-6; 8 nucleotides line up with TRBD1. After removal of 1 base from V and 1 base from J, the junction contained 9 bases not matched to a gene. The CDR3 is 19 amino acids. Germline V gives CDR1 SGHNT, CDR2 YENEEA. The CDR3 here is CASSLGAGQDLSGANVLTF. Here the CDR3 DNA reads TGTGCCAGCAGCTTAGGTGCGGGACAGGATCTATCTGGGGCCAACGTCCTGACTTTC.